These 32 T cell receptor beta chains share one sample of origin, sequenced in a study of blood T cell repertoires in COVID-19. TCRdb's table, derived via immunoSEQ multiplex PCR, lists solely in-frame clones and lacks some. Seen here are 100,000 to 150,000 clones, approximately 90% observed once, and the top ten hold approximately 8.1%. Sequencing was done on a sample of peripheral blood. These receptors came from a middle-aged man with acute or convalescent COVID-19.

Here the CDR3 reads CASSEGAASPLHF. In DNA form, the CDR3 reads TGTGCCAGCAGTGAGGGGGCCGCATCACCCCTCCACTTT. The rearrangement links TRBV2 to TRBJ1-6, with D possibly TRBD1 on 6 matching bases. CDR1 is SNHLY and CDR2 is FYNNEI in the germline V gene. The length of the CDR3 is 13 residues. V lost 3 bases and J lost 10, with 10 bases in between. The variable domain in full, completed from reference TRBV2 and TRBJ1-6, reads EPEVTQTPSHQVTQMGQEVILRCVPISNHLYFYWYRQILGQKVEFLVSFYNNEISEKSEIFDDQFSVERPDGSNFTLKIRSTKLEDSAMYFCASSEGAASPLHFGNGTRLTVT.

This sequence joins TRBV5-1 and TRBJ1-2; 11 positions match TRBD1. V was pared by 4 bases and J by 2 bases, with 10 bases of the junction left unmatched. Per germline, CDR1 SGHRS and CDR2 YFSETQ. CDR3 size: 17 residues. In DNA, the CDR3 is TGCGCCAGCAGCCAAAGGGGACAGGGGGTGTTCAACTATGGCTACACCTTC. Amino acids: CASSQRGQGVFNYGYTF.

The chain carries TRBV5-5 and TRBJ1-2, with unresolved D. Trimming removed 0 bases from V and 7 bases from J, with 10 bases in between. Germline-derived CDR1 and CDR2 are SGHKS and YYEKEE (reference sequence). The CDR3 loop spans 13 amino acids. In nucleotides, the CDR3 is TGTGCCAGCAGCTTGGACGGGATGGCTGGCTACACCTTC. As protein: CASSLDGMAGYTF.

This clone was observed once. The chain combines TRBV2 with TRBJ2-4; 8 nucleotides match TRBD2. Germline CDR1 is SNHLY and CDR2 is FYNNEI. Trimming removed 7 bases from V and 2 bases from J; junction bases left unmatched: 7. The CDR3 totals 15 residues. CDR3 in DNA: TGTGCCAGCAAAAGGCGGGAGGTGTCCAAAAACATTCAGTACTTC. Translating gives CASKRREVSKNIQYF.

The chain couples TRBV5-1 to TRBJ2-3, with 7 bases fitting TRBD2. This CDR3 comprises 14 residues. The germline V gene encodes CDR1 SGHRS and CDR2 YFSETQ. Germline trimming cut 4 bases from V and 4 bases from J; bases unmatched to any gene: 6. This CDR3 is CASSAGLDADTQYF. In DNA, the CDR3 is TGCGCCAGCAGCGCTGGACTAGACGCAGATACGCAGTATTTT.

J is TRBJ1-2 and V is TRBV6-2 or TRBV6-3; no firm D call. CDR3 size: 13 residues. Germline V gives CDR1 MNHEY, CDR2 SVGEGT. V lost 4 bases and J 3 bases, leaving 9 bases between the germline ends. The CDR3 loop is CASSSPGDYGYTF. CDR3 in DNA: TGTGCCAGCAGTTCTCCCGGAGACTATGGCTACACCTTC.

This clone was seen only a few times. Mismatch with germline at one junction end may stem from a read error. The V and J genes are TRBV5-8 and TRBJ2-7, with TRBD2 matching 8 bases. This CDR3 comprises 10 residues. The germline gives CDR1 SGHTS, CDR2 YDEGEE. The CDR3 sequence is CASSPGTSNF. The CDR3 coding sequence is TGTGCCAGCAGCCCCGGGACTAGTAACTTC.

This rearrangement joins TRBV27 to TRBJ2-1; 10 bases agree with TRBD2. V was clipped by 1 base and J by 5 bases; unmatched bases: 5. CDR1 is MNHEY, CDR2 SMNVEV, per germline (reference sequence). This CDR3 comprises 16 residues. The CDR3 reads CASSLLGTSENNEQFF. CDR3 sequence (DNA): TGTGCCAGCAGTTTATTAGGGACTAGCGAAAACAATGAGCAGTTCTTC.

V is TRBV21-1 and J is TRBJ2-5; the table gives TRBD2 as D, unverified against the DNA. TRBV21-1 is assigned pseudogene status. This CDR3 spans 18 amino acids. CDR3 nucleotide sequence: TGTGCCAGCAGCGGGGTCCGAGCTTCGCGGGCCACTCAAGAGACCCAGTACTTC. Amino acids: CASSGVRASRATQETQYF.

The V and J genes are TRBV9 and TRBJ1-1; 7 bases map to TRBD1. The trim removed 3 bases at V and 0 bases at J, leaving 14 bases unmatched. Germline CDR1 reads SGDLS; CDR2 reads YYNGEE. The CDR3 sequence is 18 residues long. Written as DNA, the CDR3 is TGTGCCAGCAGCGAGGTGACAGGGCGTAGGGGCCTGAACACTGAAGCTTTCTTT. It translates to CASSEVTGRRGLNTEAFF.

In regard to this clone: This specimen includes other DNA sequences encoding the same CDR3. This rearrangement joins TRBV30 to TRBJ1-5; tentatively, D is TRBD1 (6 bases). The length of the CDR3 is 13 residues. Germline V gives CDR1 GTSNPN, CDR2 SVGIG (reference sequence). The V end lost 0 bases, the J end lost 5 bases, and 8 bases lay between the germline ends. CDR3 sequence (DNA): TGTGCCTGGAGTGTAGGGGGGGATCAGCCCCAGCATTTT. Translating gives CAWSVGGDQPQHF.

The CDR3 loop reads CASRSTVHSNQPQHF. CDR3 bases: TGTGCCAGCAGGTCGACAGTTCATAGCAATCAGCCCCAGCATTTT. The chain combines TRBV6-5 with TRBJ1-5; D possibly corresponds to TRBD1 (5 bases). Germline-derived CDR1 and CDR2 are MNHEY and SVGAGI. The CDR3 loop spans 15 amino acids. Trimming took off 6 bases at V and 0 bases at J, with 12 bases between the two ends.

The rearrangement uses TRBV9 and TRBJ2-1; 12 bases map to TRBD1. Germline V gene lookup returns CDR1 SGDLS and CDR2 YYNGEE. CDR3 size: 18 residues. V was pared by 4 bases and J by 4 bases, with 12 bases of the junction left unmatched. The CDR3 region has the DNA TGTGCCAGCAGCCCCGGGACAGGGGGCTTGGGGCCTTACAATGAGCAGTTCTTC. As protein: CASSPGTGGLGPYNEQFF.

This clone was seen once. The chain carries TRBV11-1 and TRBJ2-7; tentative D call: TRBD1 (5 bases). This CDR3 region has 15 residues. Trimming shortened V by 1 base and J by 1 base, and 11 bases separated the two germline ends. CDR1 and CDR2 (germline): SGHAT, FQDESV (reference sequence). The CDR3, as DNA: TGTGCCAGCAGCTTAGTAGACAGTTTGTCCTACGAGCAGTACTTC. Protein product: CASSLVDSLSYEQYF.

The chain uses TRBV3-1 (or the pseudogene TRBV3-2) and TRBJ2-5; 13 bases line up with TRBD2. Germline CDR1 reads LGHDT; CDR2 reads YNNKEL (reference sequence). This CDR3 contains 14 residues. The V and J ends lost 6 bases and 5 bases, in that order; junction bases with no gene match: 3. For the CDR3, the DNA is TGTGCCAGCAGACTAGCGGGAGGGGCGGAGACCCAGTACTTC. Translation: CASRLAGGAETQYF.

The CDR3 is CASSDSGGRETQYF. DNA for the CDR3: TGTGCCAGCAGTGATTCGGGGGGAAGGGAGACCCAGTACTTC. The V gene is TRBV2, the J gene TRBJ2-5; TRBD2 aligns across 7 bases. From germline, CDR1 is SNHLY and CDR2 FYNNEI. This CDR3 is built from 14 residues. J was trimmed by 5 bases and V by 3 bases; bases with no gene match: 6.

In its sample, this clone was seen once. The chain employs TRBV18 and TRBJ2-7; 11 bases agree with TRBD2. J lost 3 bases, V lost 4 bases, and 5 bases had no gene match. CDR3 length: 15 residues. Per the germline V gene, CDR1 is KGHSH and CDR2 is LQKENI. CDR3 sequence (DNA): TGTGCCAGCTCACGGACCGGGACTAGCGGCTACGAGCAGTACTTC. Amino acids: CASSRTGTSGYEQYF.

The chain employs TRBV18 and TRBJ2-7, with TRBD2 identical over 7 bases. The CDR3 covers 13 residues. J lost 7 bases, V lost 5 bases, and 8 bases had no gene match. Germline loops: CDR1 KGHSH, CDR2 LQKENI. The CDR3 nucleotides are TGTGCCAGCTCAGGGCGGGAGATTGGTGAGCAGTACTTC. Protein: CASSGREIGEQYF. The full variable domain, with the rest looked up from reference TRBV18 and TRBJ2-7, is NAGVMQNPRHLVRRRGQEARLRCSPMKGHSHVYWYRQLPEEGLKFMVYLQKENIIDESGMPKERFSAEFPKEGPSILRIQQVVRGDSAAYFCASSGREIGEQYFGPGTRLTVT.

The chain has TRBV6-1 and TRBJ2-6; D is perhaps TRBD2 (5 bases). The CDR3 has 15 residues. Germline V gives CDR1 MNHNS, CDR2 SASEGT. V gave up 3 bases and J gave up 2 bases, with 8 bases separating them. The CDR3 region is CASSELGAGANVLTF. The CDR3 DNA follows: TGTGCCAGCAGTGAGTTGGGAGCTGGGGCCAACGTCCTGACTTTC.

This clone was seen once. CDR3 DNA sequence: TGCGCCAGCAGCCGATTCACAGGGGACGGAGAGACCCAGTACTTC. Translation: CASSRFTGDGETQYF. The V and J genes are TRBV5-1 and TRBJ2-5; 7 bases are shared with TRBD1. J lost 4 bases, V lost 4 bases, and 10 bases had no gene match. CDR3 size: 15 residues. Germline V gene data show CDR1 as SGHRS and CDR2 as YFSETQ.

V is TRBV19 and J is TRBJ1-1; D unresolved. Germline CDR1 reads LNHDA; CDR2 reads SQIVND (reference sequence). The CDR3 loop spans 15 amino acids. V was shortened by 5 bases and J by 2 bases, with 15 bases between the two germline ends. The CDR3, as DNA: TGTGCCAGTAGTCAGGATTCACCGACCAACACTGAAGCTTTCTTT. Translating it yields CASSQDSPTNTEAFF.

This clone was seen once. The chain recombines TRBV12-5 with TRBJ2-1; a possible D gene is TRBD1 (5 bases). The CDR3 is 13 residues long. Germline values: CDR1 LGHNT, CDR2 FRNRAP. Trimming shortened V by 0 bases and J by 5 bases, and 5 bases separated the two germline ends. The CDR3 here is CASGLVGDNEQFF. As DNA, the CDR3 is TGTGCTAGTGGTTTGGTAGGGGACAATGAGCAGTTCTTC.

V usage is TRBV19 and J usage is TRBJ2-3; 11 nucleotides agree with TRBD1. Germline CDR1 LNHDA, CDR2 SQIVND (reference sequence). The CDR3 totals 16 residues. V was pared by 9 bases and J by 3 bases, with 11 bases of the junction left unmatched. CDR3 residues: CASQLDRGLRTDTQYF. The CDR3 DNA sequence: TGTGCCAGCCAATTGGACAGGGGGCTGAGGACAGATACGCAGTATTTT.

There are a few counts of this clone. The chain carries TRBV3-1 (or the pseudogene TRBV3-2) and TRBJ1-2; D is ambiguous. Trimming left V 0 bases short and J 8 bases short, with 16 bases between. CDR3 length: 15 amino acids. Germline CDR1 reads LGHDT; CDR2 reads YNNKEL (reference sequence). The CDR3 loop reads CASSQDNVPGRGYTF. As DNA, the CDR3 is TGTGCCAGCAGCCAAGATAATGTACCCGGGAGGGGCTACACCTTC.

DNA for the CDR3: TGCGCCAGCAGCCAAGTACAGGCTTTTAACTATGGCTACACCTTC. It translates to CASSQVQAFNYGYTF. V and J are TRBV4-1 and TRBJ1-2, with D possibly being TRBD1 (5 bases). Per germline, CDR1 MGHRA and CDR2 YSYEKL. The CDR3 covers 15 residues. With 1 base removed from V and 1 base from J, the gap between germline ends came to 10 bases.

CDR3 region: CASSGPGLANYEQYF. The CDR3 DNA follows: TGTGCCAGTAGTGGTCCGGGACTAGCGAACTACGAGCAGTACTTC. This rearrangement joins TRBV19 to TRBJ2-7, with 10 bases identical to TRBD2. Losses at the gene ends were 5 bases for V and 3 bases for J; bases not matched to a gene: 7. This CDR3 is built from 15 residues. CDR1 LNHDA and CDR2 SQIVND come from the germline V gene (reference sequence).

Only one count was recorded for this clone. The chain couples TRBV5-5 to TRBJ1-6; 9 bases are shared with TRBD1. V was pared by 2 bases and J by 5 bases, with 5 bases of the junction left unmatched. CDR3 length: 16 amino acids. From germline, CDR1 is SGHKS and CDR2 YYEKEE (reference sequence). CDR3 bases: TGTGCCAGCAGCTTAAGGACAGGGGTTGATAATTCACCCCTCCACTTT. This translates into CASSLRTGVDNSPLHF.

This chain uses TRBV7-9 with TRBJ2-7, with a tentative D call TRBD1 (6 bases). CDR3 size: 13 residues. In germline, CDR1 is SEHNR, CDR2 FQNEAQ (reference sequence). Trimming removed 3 bases from V and 1 base from J, with 7 bases in between. The CDR3 region is CASSFGQSYEQYF. The DNA of the CDR3 is TGTGCCAGCAGCTTTGGACAGTCCTACGAGCAGTACTTC.

The chain links TRBV5-1 to TRBJ1-1; D not resolved. Looked up from germline, CDR1 is SGHRS and CDR2 is YFSETQ. The germline V and J ends were trimmed by 4 bases and 4 bases, with 14 bases remaining between them. CDR3 size: 14 residues. CDR3 sequence reads: CASSPGGLGTEAFF. CDR3 DNA sequence: TGCGCCAGCAGCCCTGGAGGCCTGGGCACTGAAGCTTTCTTT.

This clone was counted a single time. The chain is built from TRBV5-1 and TRBJ2-7; 13 bases line up with TRBD2. V gave up 4 bases and J gave up 2 bases; unmatched junction bases: 15. The CDR3 length is 19 residues. Germline CDR1 reads SGHRS; CDR2 reads YFSETQ. In DNA form, the CDR3 reads TGCGCCAGCAGCACGGATCTAGGACTAGCGGGAGTTACGCCCTACGAGCAGTACTTC. It codes for CASSTDLGLAGVTPYEQYF. The entire variable domain, with the rest obtained from reference TRBV5-1 and TRBJ2-7, is as follows: KAGVTQTPRYLIKTRGQQVTLSCSPISGHRSVSWYQQTPGQGLQFLFEYFSETQRNKGNFPGRFSGRQFSNSRSEMNVSTLELGDSALYLCASSTDLGLAGVTPYEQYFGPGTRLTVT.

This clone was counted a single time. J is TRBJ2-2 and V is TRBV21-1; the table's TRBD2 call for D was not verified on the DNA. TRBV21-1 is given as a pseudogene. The CDR3 has 17 residues. CDR3 in amino acids: CASSNMEGSENTGELFF. The CDR3 bases are TGTGCCAGCAGCAACATGGAGGGAAGTGAAAACACCGGGGAGCTGTTTTTT.

The chain carries TRBV19 and TRBJ2-3, with 8 positions matching TRBD1. The CDR3 runs to 17 residues. Germline CDR1 LNHDA, CDR2 SQIVND (reference sequence). Unmatched junction bases numbered 9, after V lost 4 bases and J lost 0 bases. The CDR3 DNA is TGTGCCAGTAGTAGCCCACAGGGGGTAACTAGCACAGATACGCAGTATTTT. Encoded protein: CASSSPQGVTSTDTQYF.